The 11 T cell receptor beta chains given below trace back to one sample, sequenced in a study of T cells after yellow fever vaccination. Each CDR3 protein gets one entry after TCRdb re-called the 5' RACE reads with MiXCR. There are some 170,000 distinct CDR3 sequences in the sample; over 7% occur only once, and about a third lies in the top ten. The sequencing used CD8+ T cells sorted from PBMCs, collected 45 days after the yellow fever booster vaccination. The source is a man between 18 and 29 years old who received the YFV17D yellow fever vaccine.

This clonotype was observed a few times. The chain couples TRBV7-2 to TRBJ2-7; possibly TRBD1 for D (6 bases). Trimming pared 4 bases from V and 3 bases from J, leaving 13 bases between. Germline CDR1 is SGHTA and CDR2 is FQGNSA. This CDR3 comprises 14 residues. Here the CDR3 DNA reads TGTGCCAGCAGCTACCGGGACAAGAACTACGAGCAGTACTTC. Its protein product is CASSYRDKNYEQYF.

This clonotype was recorded at least ten times. The J gene is TRBJ1-3, the V gene TRBV5-6; D gene ambiguous. This CDR3 has 15 residues. Germline V gene sequence: CDR1 SGHDT, CDR2 YYEEEE. V was pared by 3 bases and J by 0 bases, with 10 bases between. CDR3 DNA: TGTGCCAGCAGCTCCCAGTTCTACTCTGGAAACACCATATATTTT. Protein product: CASSSQFYSGNTIYF.

This clonotype was counted between two and nine times. This chain connects TRBV7-2 to TRBJ2-3; D is undetermined. Germline values: CDR1 SGHTA, CDR2 FQGNSA. V gave up 3 bases and J gave up 0 bases, with 10 bases separating them. The CDR3 extends over 15 amino acids. This CDR3 reads CASSFDTSSTDTQYF. In DNA form, the CDR3 reads TGTGCCAGCAGCTTTGACACGTCTAGCACAGATACGCAGTATTTT.

In this sample, this clonotype turned up a few times. The V and J genes are TRBV4-1 and TRBJ2-3; weak D call: TRBD1 (5 bases). The CDR3 is 15 residues long. In germline, CDR1 is MGHRA, CDR2 YSYEKL. Trimming took off 5 bases at V and 6 bases at J, with 18 bases between the two ends. The CDR3 loop reads CASSKTRVPRDTQYF. The CDR3 DNA reads as TGCGCCAGCAGCAAAACCAGGGTACCTCGGGATACGCAGTATTTT.

This chain connects TRBV9 to TRBJ2-1; weak D call: TRBD1 (5 bases). V was pared by 0 bases and J by 10 bases, with 8 bases between. The germline V gene has CDR1 SGDLS and CDR2 YYNGEE. This CDR3 is 12 amino acids long. In DNA, the CDR3 is TGTGCCAGCAGCGTAGCTCCAGGGGAGCAGTTCTTC. The encoded protein is CASSVAPGEQFF.

This chain joins TRBV14 and TRBJ1-2; D is unresolved. This CDR3 has 15 residues. Deletions cut 0 bases from V and 6 bases from J, with 14 bases between. Per the germline V gene, CDR1 is SGHDN and CDR2 is FVKESK. This CDR3 reads CASSQDVTQVDGYTF. CDR3 bases: TGTGCCAGCAGCCAAGATGTGACGCAAGTGGATGGCTACACCTTC.

CDR3 sequence: CSVEVRGRDKGTGELFF. The CDR3 DNA reads as TGCAGCGTTGAAGTAAGGGGCAGGGATAAGGGCACCGGGGAGCTGTTTTTT. The chain combines TRBV29-1 with TRBJ2-2; tentatively, D is TRBD1 (5 bases). This CDR3 spans 17 amino acids. Trimming took 1 base from V and 4 from J, leaving 19 bases between them. Germline CDR1 reads SQVTM; CDR2 reads ANQGSEA.

The J gene is TRBJ1-2, the V gene TRBV4-1; unclear D gene. CDR3 length equals 15 residues. The germline gives CDR1 MGHRA, CDR2 YSYEKL. V gave up 1 base and J gave up 0 bases, with 9 bases separating them. The CDR3 sequence is CASSQVHLANYGYTF. As DNA, the CDR3 is TGCGCCAGCAGCCAAGTTCACCTAGCTAACTATGGCTACACCTTC.

The chain couples TRBV4-1 to TRBJ2-5; tentative D call: TRBD2 (6 bases). The CDR3 length is 11 residues. The germline V gene encodes CDR1 MGHRA and CDR2 YSYEKL. The ends were cut back, 4 bases at V and 14 bases at J, with 14 bases in the middle. As DNA, the CDR3 is TGCGCCAGCAGCCCTCCGCCGGGACTCTACTTC. Translation gives CASSPPPGLYF.

This clonotype was detected only a few times. The chain uses TRBV9 and TRBJ2-3, with 15 bases aligning to TRBD2. V trimming: 3 bases; J trimming: 1 base; junction bases outside the gene matches: 6. This CDR3 spans 18 amino acids. In germline, CDR1 is SGDLS, CDR2 YYNGEE. In nucleotides, the CDR3 is TGTGCCAGCAGCGATGGACTAGCGGGGGGGACTGGCACAGATACGCAGTATTTT. Protein product: CASSDGLAGGTGTDTQYF.

This clonotype was picked up many times. The chain links TRBV15 to TRBJ1-6; no firm D call. Per germline, CDR1 LNHNV and CDR2 YYDKDF (reference sequence). Trimming cost V 6 bases and J 6 bases, with 15 bases left between them. CDR3 length: 15 amino acids. The CDR3 bases are TGTGCCACCAGTATCCGGGCCGGACCTAATTCACCCCTCCACTTT. Translating gives CATSIRAGPNSPLHF. The full variable domain, in which reference TRBV15 and TRBJ1-6 provide the parts outside the CDR3, is DAMVIQNPRYQVTQFGKPVTLSCSQTLNHNVMYWYQQKSSQAPKLLFHYYDKDFNNEADTPDNFQSRRPNTSFCFLDIRSPGLGDTAMYLCATSIRAGPNSPLHFGNGTRLTVT.